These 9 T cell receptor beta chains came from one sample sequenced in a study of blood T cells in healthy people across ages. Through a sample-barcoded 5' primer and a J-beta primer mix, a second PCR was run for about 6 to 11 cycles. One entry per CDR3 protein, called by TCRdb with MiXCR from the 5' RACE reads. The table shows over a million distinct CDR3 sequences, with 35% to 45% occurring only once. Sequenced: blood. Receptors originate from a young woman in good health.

In DNA form, the CDR3 reads TGCAGCGTTGAAGTACCGGGACACCGAAACACCATATATTTT. Translating gives CSVEVPGHRNTIYF. The genes are TRBV29-1 and TRBJ1-3, with D perhaps TRBD1 (6 bases). This CDR3 is 14 amino acids long. The V and J ends lost 1 base and 5 bases respectively, with 12 bases between them. Germline CDR1 is SQVTM and CDR2 is ANQGSEA.

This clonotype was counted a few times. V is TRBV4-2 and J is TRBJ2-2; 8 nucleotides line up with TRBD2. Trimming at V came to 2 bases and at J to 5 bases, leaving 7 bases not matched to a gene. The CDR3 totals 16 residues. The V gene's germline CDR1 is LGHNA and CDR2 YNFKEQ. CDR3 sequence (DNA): TGTGCCAGCAGCCAAAATTCGGGGGGGGTGACCGGGGAGCTGTTTTTT. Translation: CASSQNSGGVTGELFF.

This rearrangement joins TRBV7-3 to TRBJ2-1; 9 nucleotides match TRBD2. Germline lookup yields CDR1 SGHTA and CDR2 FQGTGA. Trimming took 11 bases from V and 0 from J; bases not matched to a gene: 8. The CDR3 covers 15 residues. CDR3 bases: TGTGCCGTATCAAAAGCGGGGGGCTCCTACAATGAGCAGTTCTTC. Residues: CAVSKAGGSYNEQFF.

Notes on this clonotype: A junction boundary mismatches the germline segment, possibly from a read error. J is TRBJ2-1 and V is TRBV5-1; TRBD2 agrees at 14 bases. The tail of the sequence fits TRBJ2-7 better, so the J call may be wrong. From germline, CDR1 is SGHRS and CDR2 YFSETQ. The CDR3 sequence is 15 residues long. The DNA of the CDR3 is TGTGCCAGCAGCTTGGGGACTAGCGGGGGCGATGAGCAGTACTTC. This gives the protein CASSLGTSGGDEQYF.

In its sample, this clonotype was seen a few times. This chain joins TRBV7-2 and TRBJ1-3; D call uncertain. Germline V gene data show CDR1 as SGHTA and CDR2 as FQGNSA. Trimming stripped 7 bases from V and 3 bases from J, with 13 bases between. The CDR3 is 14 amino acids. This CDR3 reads CASTINIGGNTIYF. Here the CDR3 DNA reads TGTGCCAGCACCATAAACATCGGTGGAAACACCATATATTTT.

The CDR3 reads CASTQSLGGAGYGYTF. In DNA, the CDR3 is TGTGCCAGCACCCAAAGCCTGGGGGGGGCAGGGTATGGCTACACCTTC. The chain recombines TRBV12-3 or TRBV12-4 with TRBJ1-2, with TRBD1 as a possible D gene (6 bases). The length of the CDR3 is 16 residues. V lost 7 bases and J 5 bases, leaving 23 bases between the germline ends.

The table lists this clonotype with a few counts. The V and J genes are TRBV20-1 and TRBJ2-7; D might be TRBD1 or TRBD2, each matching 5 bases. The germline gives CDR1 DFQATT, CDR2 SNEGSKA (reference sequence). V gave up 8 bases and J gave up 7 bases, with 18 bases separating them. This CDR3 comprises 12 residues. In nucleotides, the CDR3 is TGCAGTCCGACCGGGACCTACAATGAGCAGTACTTC. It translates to CSPTGTYNEQYF.

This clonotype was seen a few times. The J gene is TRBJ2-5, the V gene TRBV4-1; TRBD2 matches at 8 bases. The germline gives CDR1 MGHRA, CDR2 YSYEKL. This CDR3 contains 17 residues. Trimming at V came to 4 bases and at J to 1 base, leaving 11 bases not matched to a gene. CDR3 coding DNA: TGCGCCAGCAGCCCCGCTGGGCGGGGGGCTTTCCAAGAGACCCAGTACTTC. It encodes CASSPAGRGAFQETQYF.

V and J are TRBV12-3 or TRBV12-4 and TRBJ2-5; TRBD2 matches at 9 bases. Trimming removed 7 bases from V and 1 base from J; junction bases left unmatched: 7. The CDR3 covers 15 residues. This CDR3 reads CASTVAGVGQETQYF. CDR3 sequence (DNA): TGTGCCAGCACCGTAGCGGGAGTGGGCCAAGAGACCCAGTACTTC.